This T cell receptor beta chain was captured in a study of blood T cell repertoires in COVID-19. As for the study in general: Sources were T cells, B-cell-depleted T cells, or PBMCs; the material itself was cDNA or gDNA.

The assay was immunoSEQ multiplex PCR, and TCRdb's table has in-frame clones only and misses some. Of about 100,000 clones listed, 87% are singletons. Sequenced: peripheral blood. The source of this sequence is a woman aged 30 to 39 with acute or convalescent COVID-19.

In DNA form, the CDR3 reads TGTGCCAGCTCAAACAGGGGCGATAATTCACCCCTCCACTTT. This sequence encodes CASSNRGDNSPLHF. The chain couples TRBV18 to TRBJ1-6; 7 nucleotides align to TRBD1. The CDR3 is 14 amino acids. Per germline, CDR1 KGHSH and CDR2 LQKENI. The V and J ends lost 5 bases and 5 bases, in that order; junction bases with no gene match: 3. Looking up the rest from reference TRBV18 and TRBJ1-6 gives the full variable domain: NAGVMQNPRHLVRRRGQEARLRCSPMKGHSHVYWYRQLPEEGLKFMVYLQKENIIDESGMPKERFSAEFPKEGPSILRIQQVVRGDSAAYFCASSNRGDNSPLHFGNGTRLTVT.